This T cell receptor beta chain was recorded in a study of cytomegalovirus exposure and HLA in healthy donors (dated by TCRdb to the late 2010s). About the full investigation: An earlier analysis of 587 of the donors reported 250 to 300 Gb of sequence data and 117 million unique TCR beta sequences from about 179 million T cells. About 280 gigabases of sequencing data and 80 million or so unique TCR sequences were included in an early release covering 550 to 650 HLA-typed donors. The genetic ancestry cluster associated with self-reported Caucasian donors included 81% of the roughly 400 genotyped donors. The aim of the study was to test whether cataloging public T cell receptors could identify signatures of past pathogen exposure. Using immunosequencing, the study profiled T cell repertoires from roughly 650 subjects and related those repertoires to cytomegalovirus serostatus. Besides the first cohort of 666 subjects, a separate validation cohort made up of 120 or so different subjects was used. To predict cytomegalovirus infection status, the study brought together high-throughput TCR immunosequencing, statistical association of individual TCRs with disease status, and machine learning. A later analysis re-analyzed previously published TCR beta repertoires from roughly 690 donors and added high-resolution HLA genotyping to study TCR occurrence patterns. Rather than using new phenotypic data, the later analysis identified candidate immune exposures from TCR beta sequences and from how often those sequences occurred across donors. An earlier analysis of around 580 of the donors used high-throughput TCR beta sequencing to judge whether each TCR beta V gene segment behaved as functional or pseudogenic. Donor age, sex, ethnicity and CMV serostatus were compiled together with the repertoire data. Genome-wide SNP genotypes for about 60% of the roughly 700 donors were used in a later genetic analysis, which treated that subset as a discovery cohort. Every discovery cohort repertoire had been produced on one sequencing platform. HLA typing covered class I and class II loci at four-digit resolution. Typing coverage differed by locus: A, B, C, DRB1 and DQB1 were typed in roughly 620-630 donors, DQA1 in approximately 520, DPA1 in approximately 610, and DPB1 in just under 480. Roughly 5 DR-DQ haplotypes were handled as single units for association and clustering, since linkage in the cohort was strong. On average, roughly 240,000 unique TCR beta nucleotide sequences were sequenced per donor among about 400 genotyped donors of the cohort, with 15% to 20% of those sequences being non-productive.

Between the V and J ends, shortened by 4 bases and 2 bases respectively, the junction contains 9 bases. As encoded in the germline V gene, CDR1 is SGHTA while CDR2 is FQGNSA. The CDR3 runs 13 amino acids, cysteine and phenylalanine included. CDR3 DNA only is kept here, 39 bases in frame from base 1. The cohort was made up of hundreds of healthy bone marrow donors. At the time of sampling, every cohort member was nominally healthy, though immune exposures that went unrecorded were likely present. The donor tested CMV seronegative, placing the donor among the 300 to 450 seronegative members of the cohort. A peripheral blood sample was collected from each donor, and TCR beta sequencing was performed on peripheral blood mononuclear cells. Genomic DNA was extracted from the blood cell samples with the Qiagen DNeasy Blood Extraction Kit. Comments on this clone: Its antigen remains undetermined. Base qualities are not at hand, and no much larger clone is one base apart.

Library preparation used the immunoSEQ multiplex PCR assay. A mixture of 60 forward primers for TCR Vbeta segments and 13 reverse primers for TCR Jbeta segments was used in the multiplex PCR. The CDR3 region of rearranged TCR beta genes was amplified from genomic DNA by a multiplex PCR assay. The Illumina HiSeq System was used to sequence the amplified TCR beta libraries as 87-base-pair reads. The authors' pipeline ran thus. A later analysis counted some 74 million unique TCR beta chains across the 550 to 750 repertoires, and roughly 9.9 million of these chains were shared by at least two donors. Raw reads were error-corrected and collapsed into unique sequences with a nearest-neighbor algorithm that merged closely related sequences to remove PCR and sequencing errors. To assign V, D and J gene segments, CDR3 sequences were aligned to IMGT reference sequences. For a sequence to be retained, a match of at least six nucleotides was required to both a V gene segment and a J gene segment. Rearrangements were classified as productive when the CDR3 lacked stop codons and remained in frame with V and J, and all other rearrangements were classified as non-productive. CDR3 was defined by IMGT convention, running from the second conserved V-encoded cysteine to the conserved J-encoded phenylalanine. In an earlier analysis of around 640 of the donors, sequences lacking an unambiguous match to a single V gene segment were excluded. In an earlier analysis of around 590 of the donors, a V segment was called functional when productive rearrangements were above 56.7%, and segregating when the standard deviation between donors exceeded 5%. A statistical classification framework was built for diagnosing cytomegalovirus status from the catalog of TCR beta chain sequences. In a later analysis, TCR nucleotide sequences were compared against IMGT/GENE-DB human TR gene sequences so that V and J genes could be assigned. Using the TCRdist pipeline, a later analysis assigned CDR3 sequences along with most-parsimonious VDJ recombination scenarios. In a later analysis, each TCR beta chain was defined by its CDR3 amino acid sequence together with its V-gene family, and reads lacking a unique V-gene family were excluded. To address suspected cross-contamination and a sequencing artifact, a later analysis removed approximately 600 highly shared, low-generation-probability nucleotide sequences. In a later analysis, a clonal expansion index was calculated for each public chain from normalized within-repertoire ranks of inferred template counts. Generation probabilities in a later analysis came from a VDJ recombination model fitted to out-of-frame rearrangements, and those results were checked against IGoR. In a later analysis, hypergeometric tests were used to score TCR-TCR, TCR-HLA and TCR-CMV co-occurrence, with a repertoire-size bias correction applied to TCR pairs. False discovery rates were estimated in a later analysis by permuting HLA or CMV assignments 20 times. In a later analysis, co-occurring TCRs were grouped using DBSCAN, and TCRdist sequence similarity was added for clustering within HLA-allele-positive subsets. For co-occurrence clustering, repertoires with fewer than 30,000 or more than 120,000 public chains were excluded, along with four to six repertoires with anomalous nucleotide sharing. TCRdb obtained this table from immuneACCESS and retained in-frame rearrangements with V and J assigned. These tables miss some clones; where compared with another copy, unresolved V genes account for less than half of the shortfall, and the remainder is unexplained. V and J calls and clone size are given by that table; D and trimming were obtained from the DNA. In this sample the table shows roughly 80,000 clones, about four fifths of which occur a single time. Jointly, the top ten make up 1.5% to 2% of the sample.

Study-wide findings and limitations: HLA typing was unavailable for some donors at each locus, so association tests used only the typed subset. Some IMGT-functional V segments, including TRBV6-2 and TRBV6-3, could not be distinguished by the 87-base-pair reads and were therefore excluded. According to a later analysis, most CMV-associated TCR beta chains appeared to be HLA-restricted, and the HLA associations seemed to be driven largely by CMV exposure. Because counts were too low, seventeen rarely observed V segments, including chromosome 9 orphons, were excluded from the earlier analysis of several hundred of the donors. Three of the identified cytomegalovirus-associated TCR beta chains were confirmed in vitro to be specific for cytomegalovirus antigens. In a later analysis, several top co-occurrence clusters were reported to appear linked to parvovirus B19, influenza, CMV and Epstein-Barr virus. According to a later analysis, TCR association rates differed among HLA loci, with DRB1 alleles showing the most associated TCRs and HLA-C alleles showing the fewest. According to a later genetic analysis, donors in an Asian-associated ancestry cluster had fewer N-insertions in productive TCRs than the approximately 700-donor mean. A further reported finding was that TCR beta sequences accurately predicted the HLA-A and HLA-B alleles for most subjects in the first cohort. In a later analysis, HLA-associated TCR beta chains showed more clonal expansion and lower generation probabilities than non-associated chains that were equally common. It was suggested by the authors that the approach could potentially be generalized to other disease states and immunological phenotypes. A later genetic analysis associated a missense DCLRE1C variant with V-gene and J-gene trimming of TCR beta chains, and an independent cohort replicated the association. Only TCR beta chains were sequenced in this cohort, and the absence of alpha or paired-chain data limited detectable features. Across donors, most TCR sequences were observed very rarely, whereas some public TCRs were present in many individuals. Specific HLA alleles were associated with 16,951 TCR beta sequences at a false discovery rate of 0.05 in a later analysis. CMV serostatus was the only immune exposure information available for the cohort. Strong co-occurrence of HLA alleles, especially DR and DQ, made assigning TCR associations to individual alleles difficult. An earlier analysis of approximately 530 of the donors showed that most TCR beta V segments appeared in productive rearrangements either about 87% or about 30% of the time, which broadly matched IMGT annotations. Correlated functional status among segregating V segments might be attributable to linkage disequilibrium, but an unknown experimental factor could not be ruled out. The classifier was reported to diagnose cytomegalovirus status with high specificity and sensitivity in both the original and validation cohorts. The sequencing pipeline was judged likely to have produced a cluster of highly shared sequence variants as a technical artifact. A total of 150 or so TCR beta chains were listed by the study as associated with cytomegalovirus. Sequencing depth was assumed to be roughly uniform across donors in the presence/absence analyses, though that assumption may not hold.

The clonotype was recovered from a woman in her twenties or thirties in good health and CMV-seronegative. The sample taken for sequencing was PBMCs. The chain joins TRBV7-2 to TRBJ2-7, with the D gene not confidently named. CDR3 loop: CASSSSLAYEQYF. The nucleotide sequence is given as TGTGCCAGCAGCTCGTCTCTCGCCTACGAGCAGTACTTC.